This T cell receptor (beta chain) was identified in a study of cytomegalovirus exposure and HLA in healthy donors. This clone was counted between two and nine times. Its antigen is undetermined. Study-wide results and limits: Specificity for CMV antigens was confirmed in vitro for a few of the CMV-associated chains.

With 60 Vbeta and 13 Jbeta primers, the PCR was carried out. This table comes from immunoSEQ multiplex PCR, and its TCRdb copy is limited to in-frame clones, with some not included. This table has approximately 120,000 clones, over 60% appearing once. Trimming took 6 bases from V and 5 from J; bases not matched to a gene: 10. The germline CDR1 and CDR2 sequences are SGHAT and FQDESV (reference sequence). This CDR3 is built from 16 residues. The V and J genes are TRBV11-1 and TRBJ2-2, with 9 bases lining up with TRBD2. The sequencing sample was made of PBMCs. The sequence was collected from a woman aged 40-49 years in good health and CMV-seropositive. The CDR3 protein is CASRFSGRQRTGELFF. The CDR3 DNA sequence: TGTGCCAGCAGGTTTAGCGGGAGACAACGGACCGGGGAGCTGTTTTTT.